The 27 T cell receptor beta chains listed next were all sequenced from one sample in a study of T cell repertoires and leukemia-associated antigens. TCRdb independently ran MiXCR on the 5' RACE reads; one entry per CDR3 protein. The table lists 12,000 or so distinct CDR3 sequences, about 38% of them singletons. For these TCRs, the target antigens are not known. The sequenced sample consisted of CD3+ T cells sorted from blood and cultured. All receptors derive from a female donor in good health.

Notes on this clonotype: The junction differs from germline at one of its ends, possibly a read error. The rearrangement joins TRBV4-1 to TRBJ2-7; unclear D gene. The CDR3 is 12 residues long. CDR1 and CDR2 from the germline V gene are MGHRA and YSYEKL. CDR3 DNA sequence: TGCGCCGGCAGCCAAGACCGCCAGGTTAAGTGCTTC. This translates into CAGSQDRQVKCF.

By sample share, this clonotype is medium-sized. The rearrangement joins TRBV20-1 to TRBJ1-6; TRBD1 agrees at 8 bases. The CDR3 loop spans 14 amino acids. The V and J ends lost 4 bases and 9 bases, in that order; junction bases with no gene match: 8. Germline assignment: CDR1 DFQATT and CDR2 SNEGSKA (reference sequence). CDR3 sequence reads: CSANRQGMGSPLHF. CDR3 DNA: TGCAGTGCTAATCGACAGGGGATGGGTTCACCCCTCCACTTT.

The rearrangement uses TRBV15 and TRBJ1-4, with TRBD1 matching 7 bases. CDR3 length equals 13 residues. Trimming removed 5 bases from V and 8 bases from J; junction bases left unmatched: 5. Germline V gene sequence: CDR1 LNHNV, CDR2 YYDKDF (reference sequence). This CDR3 reads CATSGQVGEKLFF. The CDR3 DNA reads TGTGCCACCAGCGGACAGGTCGGAGAAAAACTGTTTTTT.

Comments on this clonotype: Germline and junction disagree at one end, which may indicate a read error. The chain recombines TRBV7-9 with TRBJ1-6; the match to TRBD1 covers 7 bases. CDR3 length equals 16 residues. Germline V CDR1 and CDR2: SEHNR, FQNEAQ (reference sequence). As DNA, the CDR3 is TGTGCCAGCAGCCCCCGACAGGGAGCCTATAGTTCACCCCTCCACTTT. Protein sequence: CASSPRQGAYSSPLHF.

This CDR3 reads CASSLSGREGNEQFF. DNA of the CDR3: TGCGCCAGCAGCTTGTCGGGACGGGAGGGCAATGAGCAGTTCTTC. This sequence joins TRBV5-1 and TRBJ2-1; 8 bases are a match to TRBD2. The J segment lost 6 bases and the V segment lost 1 base, leaving 6 bases of the junction unmatched. The CDR3 sequence is 15 residues long. Germline CDR1 reads SGHRS; CDR2 reads YFSETQ.

In this sample, this clonotype turned up many times. This sequence joins TRBV3-1 and TRBJ1-6; tentatively, D is TRBD1 (6 bases). V lost 4 bases, J lost 5 bases, and 18 bases lay in between. CDR1 and CDR2 (germline): LGHDT, YNNKEL (reference sequence). The CDR3 runs to 17 residues. The CDR3 loop is CASSPPRGLYDNSPLHF. Written as DNA, the CDR3 is TGTGCCAGCAGCCCCCCCCGGGGGCTCTATGATAATTCACCCCTCCACTTT.

About this clonotype itself: A much bigger clone sits one base away, suggesting this may be a read error. The chain joins TRBV3-1 to TRBJ2-7; D is uncertain. This CDR3 spans 14 amino acids. The germline V gene encodes CDR1 LGHDT and CDR2 YNNKEL (reference sequence). The CDR3 loop reads CVSSQVRGSYEQYF. CDR3 sequence (DNA): TGTGTCAGCAGCCAAGTTCGCGGCTCCTACGAGCAGTACTTC.

The V and J genes are TRBV20-1 and TRBJ1-5; 7 bases are shared with TRBD1. J gave up 6 bases and V 4 bases, and 6 bases lay outside the gene matches. The CDR3 consists of 13 residues. The germline V gene encodes CDR1 DFQATT and CDR2 SNEGSKA (reference sequence). The CDR3 nucleotides are TGCAGTGCTATAAGGGGGCTAGGTCAGCCCCAGCATTTT. The encoded protein is CSAIRGLGQPQHF.

V is TRBV10-2 and J is TRBJ2-5, with TRBD2 matching 7 bases. V was clipped by 4 bases and J by 5 bases; unmatched bases: 10. Germline V gene data show CDR1 as WSHSY and CDR2 as SAAADI. This CDR3 region has 15 residues. CDR3 residues: CASSAAIAGGETQYF. Written as DNA, the CDR3 is TGCGCCAGCAGTGCCGCGATAGCGGGTGGGGAGACCCAGTACTTC.

This clonotype was detected ten times or more. The chain carries TRBV13 and TRBJ2-1, with D uncertain. Germline values: CDR1 PRHDT, CDR2 FYEKMQ (reference sequence). Trimming pared 5 bases from V and 6 bases from J, leaving 8 bases between. This CDR3 region has 12 residues. CDR3 nucleotide sequence: TGTGCCAGCAGCGCTCCCTCCAATGAGCAGTTCTTC. Its translation: CASSAPSNEQFF.

This clonotype was seen more than once but under ten times. CDR3 amino acids: CSARKGETQYF. CDR3 DNA: TGCAGTGCTAGAAAAGGGGAGACCCAGTACTTC. The V gene is TRBV20-1, the J gene TRBJ2-5; D gene unclear. V was trimmed by 2 bases and J by 5 bases, leaving 6 bases between them. Germline V gene lookup returns CDR1 DFQATT and CDR2 SNEGSKA (reference sequence). The CDR3 runs 11 residues.

V is TRBV5-1 and J is TRBJ2-1; D remains ambiguous. The V end was cut by 1 base, the J end by 10 bases, with 9 bases between. This CDR3 has 12 residues. CDR1 and CDR2 from the germline V gene are SGHRS and YFSETQ. This CDR3 reads CASSLRLQEQFF. CDR3 DNA sequence: TGCGCCAGCAGCTTGCGTCTGCAAGAGCAGTTCTTC.

This clonotype showed up just once. The chain carries TRBV4-2 and TRBJ1-5; no firm D call. The germline V and J ends were trimmed by 4 bases and 7 bases, with 8 bases remaining between them. The germline gives CDR1 LGHNA, CDR2 YNFKEQ. The CDR3 spans 12 residues. CDR3 sequence reads: CASSRDKQPQHF. CDR3 nucleotides: TGTGCCAGCAGCCGAGACAAACAGCCCCAGCATTTT.

Sample share makes this clonotype medium-sized. This sequence joins TRBV12-3 or TRBV12-4 and TRBJ2-7, with D perhaps TRBD2 (6 bases). V lost 1 base to trimming and J lost 4 bases, with 11 bases between them. The CDR3 is 14 amino acids. CDR3 residues: CASSLGGGVYEQYF. The CDR3 region has the DNA TGTGCCAGCAGTTTAGGCGGAGGGGTTTACGAGCAGTACTTC.

This clonotype has ten or more counts. The chain couples TRBV7-2 to TRBJ2-2; the D call may be TRBD1 or TRBD2 (6 bases each). From germline, CDR1 is SGHTA and CDR2 FQGNSA. Trimming took 4 bases from V and 4 from J, leaving 13 bases between them. CDR3 length equals 15 residues. CDR3 sequence reads: CASSSYREATGELFF. In nucleotides, the CDR3 is TGTGCCAGCAGCTCCTACAGGGAGGCCACCGGGGAGCTGTTTTTT.

The rearrangement joins TRBV2 to TRBJ2-7, with 7 bases aligning to TRBD2. The V gene end was trimmed by 4 bases and the J gene end by 3 bases; junction bases not matched to a gene: 0. This CDR3 has 12 residues. Per the germline V gene, CDR1 is SNHLY and CDR2 is FYNNEI. The CDR3, as DNA: TGTGCCAGCAGTGGCGGGAGCTACGAGCAGTACTTC. Protein sequence: CASSGGSYEQYF.

This clonotype was counted only a few times. This chain uses TRBV18 with TRBJ2-7, with D possibly called TRBD1 or TRBD2 (5 bases each). CDR1 is KGHSH and CDR2 is LQKENI in the germline V gene. V was cut by 3 bases and J by 7 bases, with 19 bases left in between. The CDR3 has 15 amino acids. The CDR3 protein is CASSPWSRDLREQYF. DNA for the CDR3: TGTGCCAGCTCACCCTGGAGCAGGGACCTACGGGAGCAGTACTTC.

At least ten counts were recorded for this clonotype. J is TRBJ1-2 and V is TRBV5-1; possible D gene TRBD1, 5 bases. Trimming cost V 2 bases and J 6 bases, with 14 bases left between them. The CDR3 extends over 14 amino acids. Germline assignment: CDR1 SGHRS and CDR2 YFSETQ. The CDR3 coding sequence is TGCGCCAGCAGCTTACCCGGACAACACCATGGCTACACCTTC. Its translation is CASSLPGQHHGYTF.

The chain recombines TRBV12-3 or TRBV12-4 with TRBJ2-1; 11 bases line up with TRBD2. CDR3 length equals 18 residues. The V gene end was trimmed by 5 bases and the J gene end by 6 bases; junction bases not matched to a gene: 15. CDR3 protein: CASSTGYLAGGGVNEQFF. CDR3 sequence (DNA): TGTGCCAGCAGTACCGGATATTTAGCGGGAGGGGGGGTCAATGAGCAGTTCTTC.

The chain employs TRBV20-1 and TRBJ2-5; 12 bases are shared with TRBD2. V was clipped by 4 bases and J by 9 bases; unmatched bases: 18. The CDR3 loop spans 17 amino acids. Germline V gene sequence: CDR1 DFQATT, CDR2 SNEGSKA (reference sequence). This CDR3 reads CSATTSGRDPREAPQYF. DNA for the CDR3: TGCAGTGCTACGACTAGCGGGAGAGATCCAAGAGAGGCCCCCCAGTACTTC.

In this sample, this clonotype turned up many times. The chain joins TRBV11-3 to TRBJ2-3; TRBD2 agrees at 8 bases. Germline CDR1 reads SGHNT; CDR2 reads YENEEA. V gave up 7 bases and J gave up 5 bases; unmatched junction bases: 2. CDR3 length equals 12 residues. The CDR3 DNA follows: TGTGCCAGCACCGGGGGGGTAGATACGCAGTATTTT. This translates into CASTGGVDTQYF.

The chain recombines TRBV12-3 or TRBV12-4 with TRBJ2-1, with D possibly matching TRBD2 (6 bases). Trimming stripped 6 bases from V and 6 bases from J, with 15 bases between. This CDR3 spans 14 amino acids. The CDR3 here is CASRVDGGPNEQFF. The CDR3 region has the DNA TGTGCCAGCAGGGTGGACGGAGGGCCCAATGAGCAGTTCTTC.

The chain links TRBV29-1 to TRBJ2-3; D is possibly TRBD2 (6 bases). Germline assignment: CDR1 SQVTM and CDR2 ANQGSEA. V was shortened by 2 bases and J by 7 bases, with 16 bases between the two germline ends. The CDR3 totals 14 residues. DNA of the CDR3: TGCAGCGTTGAACCCGAACTAGCAACAAATACGCAGTATTTT. This translates into CSVEPELATNTQYF.

This chain uses TRBV12-3 or TRBV12-4 with TRBJ2-6; 8 positions agree with TRBD1. The CDR3 runs 17 residues. The J segment lost 0 bases and the V segment lost 8 bases, leaving 9 bases of the junction unmatched. This CDR3 reads CASSNPGQASGANVLTF. The DNA for the CDR3 is TGTGCCAGCTCCAACCCGGGACAGGCCTCTGGGGCCAACGTCCTGACTTTC.

This clonotype was detected a few times. V and J are TRBV20-1 and TRBJ2-1; 11 bases are shared with TRBD2. The CDR3 runs 17 residues. V was pared by 6 bases and J by 4 bases, with 14 bases of the junction left unmatched. Germline assignment: CDR1 DFQATT and CDR2 SNEGSKA (reference sequence). CDR3 loop: CSASLTSGTSGYNEQFF. DNA for the CDR3: TGCAGTGCGAGCCTCACTTCCGGGACTAGCGGATACAATGAGCAGTTCTTC.

Of note for this clonotype: At one of its ends the junction is not consistent with the germline gene, which may arise from a read error. V and J are TRBV5-6 and TRBJ1-1; no clear D. Germline V gene lookup returns CDR1 SGHDT and CDR2 YYEEEE. The CDR3 has 13 amino acids. CDR3 in amino acids: CAWYLGGNTETFF. The CDR3 coding sequence is TGTGCCTGGTACTTGGGCGGGAACACTGAAACTTTCTTC.

The table lists this clonotype with a few counts. V gene TRBV7-9 combines with J gene TRBJ1-1; 9 positions agree with TRBD1. Unmatched junction bases numbered 15, after V lost 5 bases and J lost 8 bases. This CDR3 has 16 residues. Germline V gene lookup returns CDR1 SEHNR and CDR2 FQNEAQ (reference sequence). Here the CDR3 reads CASSHSGGQGKKEAFF. In nucleotides, the CDR3 is TGTGCCAGCAGCCATAGTGGGGGACAGGGAAAAAAAGAAGCTTTCTTT.